Listed below are T cell receptor beta chains from one sample, sequenced in a study of cytomegalovirus exposure and HLA in healthy donors. Libraries were prepared by immunoSEQ multiplex PCR; TCRdb keeps only in-frame clonotypes and omits some of them. The top ten clones hold roughly 7% of a sample with some 91,000 clones, roughly 80% of them seen once. Sequencing used PBMCs. These receptors were collected from a man aged 35 to 55 in good health and CMV-seropositive. Both conserved end residues are part of each CDR3. A D gene is named only where the DNA matches it firmly. The size field is filled for only some rows; it gives once, few, many or a size class.

>-|TRBV7-3|14|-|TRBJ2-3
CASSSDYPRDTQYF
TGTGCCAGCAGCTCGGACTACCCAAGGGATACGCAGTATTTT
>TRBD2|TRBV6-4|16|-|TRBJ2-3
CASSLYATSGTDTQYF
TGTGCCAGCAGTCTTTACGCCACTAGCGGGACAGATACGCAGTATTTT
>TRBD2|TRBV19|16|few|TRBJ2-2
CASNVAGWSNTGELFF
TGTGCCAGTAACGTAGCGGGATGGTCGAACACCGGGGAGCTGTTTTTT
>TRBD2|TRBV10-1|15|once|TRBJ2-3
CASSSTSGSTDTQYF
TGCGCCAGCAGTTCTACTAGCGGGAGTACAGATACGCAGTATTTT
>-|TRBV27|14|-|TRBJ2-3
CASIGSYSTDTQYF
TGTGCCAGCATCGGGTCGTATAGCACAGATACGCAGTATTTT
>TRBD1|TRBV29-1|14|-|TRBJ2-5
CSGTETGGGETQYF
TGCAGCGGGACGGAGACAGGGGGAGGAGAGACCCAGTACTTC
>-|TRBV28|14|-|TRBJ2-5
CASSSGEKWETQYF
TGTGCCAGCAGTTCAGGGGAGAAGTGGGAGACCCAGTACTTC
>TRBD2|TRBV14|20|-|TRBJ2-1
CASSPGTERPTSGSYNEQFF
TGTGCCAGCAGCCCGGGGACAGAGCGGCCGACTAGCGGGTCTTACAATGAGCAGTTCTTC
>TRBD1|TRBV7-8|14|-|TRBJ2-5
CASSLAGQVAAQYF
TGTGCCAGCAGCTTAGCGGGACAGGTCGCGGCCCAGTACTTC
>TRBD1|TRBV5-4|18|-|TRBJ1-4
CASSLQGQSLSTNEKLFF
TGTGCCAGCAGCTTGCAGGGACAGAGCTTATCAACTAATGAAAAACTGTTTTTT
>-|TRBV14|14|-|TRBJ2-1
CASSHDSTRNEQFF
TGTGCCAGCAGCCACGACTCGACCAGAAATGAGCAGTTCTTC
>TRBD1|TRBV19|15|-|TRBJ1-6
CASSISGTVNSPLHF
TGTGCCAGTAGTATATCGGGGACAGTAAATTCACCCCTCCACTTT
>-|TRBV6-5|13|-|TRBJ2-7
CASNENRGGEQYF
TGTGCCAGCAATGAGAACAGGGGAGGCGAGCAGTACTTC
>-|TRBV4-3|15|few|TRBJ2-7
CASSVSLGGSYEQYF
TGCGCCAGCAGCGTTAGCCTGGGCGGGTCCTACGAGCAGTACTTC
>-|TRBV27|13|-|TRBJ1-4
CASSPPGEEKLFF
TGTGCCAGCAGTCCGCCGGGTGAAGAAAAACTGTTTTTT
>TRBD1|TRBV27|14|-|TRBJ2-1
CASSWGTGANEQFF
TGTGCCAGCAGCTGGGGGACAGGGGCAAATGAGCAGTTCTTC
>-|TRBV5-1|16|-|TRBJ2-3
CASSNGGGAGTDTQYF
TGCGCCAGCAGCAATGGGGGGGGCGCGGGCACAGATACGCAGTATTTT
>-|TRBV4-1|16|-|TRBJ2-3
CASSQGVVRAGDTQYF
TGCGCCAGCAGCCAAGGGGTCGTCAGGGCTGGAGATACGCAGTATTTT
>-|TRBV12-5|15|-|TRBJ2-5
CASGNFIDKQETQYF
TGTGCTAGTGGTAACTTCATCGACAAGCAAGAGACCCAGTACTTC
>-|TRBV28|14|-|TRBJ2-7
CASTSHGTPGEQYF
TGTGCCAGCACGAGTCACGGGACTCCCGGCGAGCAGTACTTC
>-|TRBV5-8|16|once|TRBJ1-5
CASSLWGQGGNQPQHF
TGTGCCAGCAGCTTGTGGGGGCAAGGTGGTAATCAGCCCCAGCATTTT
>TRBD2|TRBV7-9|19|few|TRBJ2-6
CASSSVTSGGSSGANVLTF
TGTGCCAGCAGCTCCGTGACTAGCGGGGGAAGTTCTGGGGCCAACGTCCTGACTTTC
>-|TRBV6-1|15|-|TRBJ1-1
CASTEQGSLNTEAFF
TGTGCCAGCACCGAACAGGGCAGCTTGAACACTGAAGCTTTCTTT
>-|TRBV5-4|17|-|TRBJ2-2
CASSLVVYTGDTGELFF
TGTGCCAGCAGCTTGGTCGTGTATACGGGGGACACCGGGGAGCTGTTTTTT